This TCR beta chain originates from a study of cytomegalovirus exposure and HLA in healthy donors. Notes on this clone: The antigen is unknown.

The trim removed 4 bases at V and 0 bases at J, leaving 9 bases unmatched. There are 17 residues in the CDR3. Germline V gene sequence: CDR1 LGHNA, CDR2 YNFKEQ. Study-wide points: Among donors in an Asian-associated ancestry cluster, a later analysis reportedly found fewer N-insertions than the roughly 610-donor mean. Per published accounts, TCR beta sequences correctly predicted the HLA-A and HLA-B alleles of most subjects.

The PCR had 60 Vbeta and 13 Jbeta primers. Sequenced by immunoSEQ multiplex PCR; TCRdb stores in-frame clones only, minus some. Of about 140,000 clones listed, approximately 84% are singletons. The clonotype comes from a woman aged 55 to 70 in good health and CMV-seropositive. Sequencing was performed on PBMCs. The genes are TRBV4-2 and TRBJ1-3, with 7 bases aligning to TRBD1. The CDR3 DNA follows: TGTGCCAGCAGCCGCCAAACAGGGGTCGACTCTGGAAACACCATATATTTT. This sequence encodes CASSRQTGVDSGNTIYF.